Sequencing of this TCR beta chain was carried out in a study of cytomegalovirus exposure and HLA in healthy donors. This clone was seen once. Amplification used 60 Vbeta primers and 13 Jbeta primers. The data were produced by immunoSEQ multiplex PCR, yet TCRdb's version contains in-frame clones alone and is incomplete. The data hold about 72,000 clones, with roughly 86% observed a single time. With 2 bases removed from V and 8 bases from J, the gap between germline ends came to 15 bases. Per the germline V gene, CDR1 is SQVTM and CDR2 is ANQGSEA. The CDR3 contains 13 residues. This clonotype was obtained from a man between 18 and 35 years old in good health and CMV-seronegative. The V call is TRBV29-1, the J call TRBJ1-2; D not resolved. Sequencing was performed on PBMCs. The CDR3 DNA reads TGCAGCGTTGAAAATGGGCTTGTCGGAGGCTACACCTTC. Translating gives CSVENGLVGGYTF.